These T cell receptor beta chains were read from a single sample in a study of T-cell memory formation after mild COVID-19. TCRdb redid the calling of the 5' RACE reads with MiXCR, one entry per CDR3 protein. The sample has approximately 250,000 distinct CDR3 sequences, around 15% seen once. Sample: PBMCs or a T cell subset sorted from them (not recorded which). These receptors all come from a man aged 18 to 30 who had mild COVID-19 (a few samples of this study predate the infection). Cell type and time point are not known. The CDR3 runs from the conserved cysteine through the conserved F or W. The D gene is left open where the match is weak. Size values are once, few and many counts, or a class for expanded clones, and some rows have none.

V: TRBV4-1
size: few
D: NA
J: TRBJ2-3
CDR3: CASSQADLSSTDTQYF
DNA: TGCGCCAGCAGCCAAGCGGACCTCTCTAGCACAGATACGCAGTATTTT

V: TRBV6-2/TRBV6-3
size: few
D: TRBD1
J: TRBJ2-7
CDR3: CASSYSSRQGRYEQYF
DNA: TGTGCCAGCAGTTACTCAAGCCGACAGGGTCGCTACGAGCAGTACTTC

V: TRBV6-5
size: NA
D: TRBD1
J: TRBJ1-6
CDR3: CASRPQWDRGDSPLHF
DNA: TGTGCCAGCAGACCTCAGTGGGACAGGGGAGATTCACCCCTCCACTTT

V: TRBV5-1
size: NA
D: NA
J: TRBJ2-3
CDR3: CASSPASTDTQYF
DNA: TGCGCCAGCAGCCCCGCCTCCACAGATACGCAGTATTTT

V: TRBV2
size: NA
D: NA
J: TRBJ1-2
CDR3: CASIGRNNYGYTF
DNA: TGTGCCAGCATTGGACGGAATAACTATGGCTACACCTTC

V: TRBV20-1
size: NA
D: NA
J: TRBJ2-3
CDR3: CSAAGRLGGTDTQYF
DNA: TGCAGTGCTGCGGGTCGGCTAGGGGGCACAGATACGCAGTATTTT

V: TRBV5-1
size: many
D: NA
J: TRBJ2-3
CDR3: CASSFGQGGTDTQYF
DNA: TGCGCCAGCAGCTTCGGGCAGGGAGGCACAGATACGCAGTATTTT

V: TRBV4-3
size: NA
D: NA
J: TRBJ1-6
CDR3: CASSQDGDTPLHF
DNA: TGCGCCAGCAGCCAAGATGGCGACACACCCCTCCACTTT

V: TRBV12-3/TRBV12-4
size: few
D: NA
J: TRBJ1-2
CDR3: CASSLVAGNYGYTF
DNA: TGTGCCAGCAGTTTAGTGGCAGGGAACTATGGCTACACCTTC

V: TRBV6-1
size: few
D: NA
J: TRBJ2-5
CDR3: CASGKRGEETQYF
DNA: TGTGCCAGCGGGAAGAGGGGGGAAGAGACCCAGTACTTC

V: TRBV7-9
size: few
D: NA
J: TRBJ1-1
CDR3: CASRGAEAFF
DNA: TGTGCCAGCAGGGGGGCTGAAGCTTTCTTT

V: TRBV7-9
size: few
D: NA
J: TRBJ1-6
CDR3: CASSVGFNSPLHF
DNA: TGTGCCAGCAGCGTCGGCTTTAATTCACCCCTCCACTTT

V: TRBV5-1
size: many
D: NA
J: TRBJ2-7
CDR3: CASRGTGRYEQYF
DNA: TGCGCCAGCAGGGGAACAGGGCGCTACGAGCAGTACTTC

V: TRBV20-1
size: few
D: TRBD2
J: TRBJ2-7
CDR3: CSARGGAAGIYEQYF
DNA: TGCAGTGCTAGGGGCGGGGCAGCGGGGATCTACGAGCAGTACTTC

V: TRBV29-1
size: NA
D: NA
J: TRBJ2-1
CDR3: CSVQGGSYNEQFF
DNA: TGCAGCGTTCAGGGGGGCTCCTACAATGAGCAGTTCTTC

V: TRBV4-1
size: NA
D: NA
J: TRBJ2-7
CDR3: CASSQEGSGARYEQYF
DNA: TGCGCCAGCAGCCAAGAAGGCAGCGGAGCACGCTACGAGCAGTACTTC

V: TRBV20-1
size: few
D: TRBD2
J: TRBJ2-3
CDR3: CSASSGGGGAVSTDTQYF
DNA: TGCAGTGCTAGCTCCGGAGGCGGGGGGGCCGTAAGCACAGATACGCAGTATTTT

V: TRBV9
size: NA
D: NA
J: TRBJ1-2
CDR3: CASSFRLGGGYTF
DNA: TGTGCCAGCAGCTTCCGGTTAGGGGGGGGCTACACCTTC

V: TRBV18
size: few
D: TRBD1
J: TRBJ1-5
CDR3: CASSADRGTSQPQHF
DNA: TGTGCCAGCTCAGCGGACAGGGGAACGAGTCAGCCCCAGCATTTT

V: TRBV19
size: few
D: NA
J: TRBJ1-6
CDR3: CASSGGARGSPLHF
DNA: TGTGCCAGTAGTGGCGGGGCGCGGGGTTCACCCCTCCACTTT

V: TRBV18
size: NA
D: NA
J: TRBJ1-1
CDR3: CASSPTEGPWDTEAFF
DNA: TGTGCCAGCTCCCCCACGGAGGGGCCGTGGGACACTGAAGCTTTCTTT

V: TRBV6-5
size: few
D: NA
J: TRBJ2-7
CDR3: CASSYSRTLTYEQYF
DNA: TGTGCCAGCAGTTACTCACGGACGCTAACCTACGAGCAGTACTTC

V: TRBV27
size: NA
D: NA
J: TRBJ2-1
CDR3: CASSLSDRYNEQFF
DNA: TGTGCCAGCAGTTTATCGGACAGATACAATGAGCAGTTCTTC

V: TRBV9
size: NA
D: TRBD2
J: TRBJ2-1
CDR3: CASSVTGGPYNEQFF
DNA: TGTGCCAGCAGCGTTACGGGGGGGCCGTACAATGAGCAGTTCTTC

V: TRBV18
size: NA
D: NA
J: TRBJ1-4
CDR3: CASSPIQDNEKLFF
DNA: TGTGCCAGCTCACCAATTCAGGATAATGAAAAACTGTTTTTT

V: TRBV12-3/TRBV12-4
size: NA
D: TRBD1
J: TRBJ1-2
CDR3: CASRDRGYGYTF
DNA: TGTGCCAGCCGGGACAGGGGTTACGGCTACACCTTC

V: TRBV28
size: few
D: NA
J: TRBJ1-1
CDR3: CATHSNTEAFF
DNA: TGTGCCACCCATTCGAACACTGAAGCTTTCTTT

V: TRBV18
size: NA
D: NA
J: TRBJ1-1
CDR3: CASSPSGGLEAFF
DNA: TGTGCCAGCTCACCGTCCGGGGGGCTTGAAGCTTTCTTT

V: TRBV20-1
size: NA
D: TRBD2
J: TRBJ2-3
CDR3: CSAKAAAGGTDTQYF
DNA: TGCAGTGCTAAGGCGGCAGCGGGGGGCACAGATACGCAGTATTTT

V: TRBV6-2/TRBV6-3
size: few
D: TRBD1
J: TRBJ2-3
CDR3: CASTPDRTDTQYF
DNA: TGTGCCAGCACCCCGGACAGGACAGATACGCAGTATTTT

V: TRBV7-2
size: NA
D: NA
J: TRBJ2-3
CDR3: CDSSWSNTDTQYF
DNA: TGTGACAGCAGCTGGTCAAACACAGATACGCAGTATTTT

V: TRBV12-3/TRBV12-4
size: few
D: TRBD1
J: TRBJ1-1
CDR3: CASRPETGFTEAFF
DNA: TGTGCCAGCAGGCCTGAGACAGGGTTCACTGAAGCTTTCTTT

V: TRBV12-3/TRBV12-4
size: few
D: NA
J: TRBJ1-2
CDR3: CASRDSFYGYTF
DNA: TGTGCCAGCAGGGACAGCTTCTATGGCTACACCTTC

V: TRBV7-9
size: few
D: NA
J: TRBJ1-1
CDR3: CASSPPGRGNTEAFF
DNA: TGTGCCAGCAGTCCTCCGGGGCGGGGGAACACTGAAGCTTTCTTT

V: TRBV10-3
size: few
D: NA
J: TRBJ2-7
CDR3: CAISAGDGGSYEQYF
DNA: TGTGCCATCAGCGCCGGGGATGGGGGCTCCTACGAGCAGTACTTC

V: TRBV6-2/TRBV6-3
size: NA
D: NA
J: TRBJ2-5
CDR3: CASSSTGPQETQYF
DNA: TGTGCCAGCAGTTCGACTGGGCCCCAAGAGACCCAGTACTTC

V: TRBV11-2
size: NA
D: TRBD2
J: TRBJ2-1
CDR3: CASSLSSGGDEQFF
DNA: TGTGCCAGCAGCTTGTCTAGCGGGGGGGACGAGCAGTTCTTC

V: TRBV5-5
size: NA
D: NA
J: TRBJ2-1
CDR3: CASSLWSYNEQFF
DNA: TGTGCCAGCAGCTTGTGGTCCTACAATGAGCAGTTCTTC

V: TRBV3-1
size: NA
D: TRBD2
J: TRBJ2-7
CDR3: CASSLGLAGTLSYEQYF
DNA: TGTGCCAGCAGCCTAGGACTAGCGGGGACCCTCTCCTACGAGCAGTACTTC

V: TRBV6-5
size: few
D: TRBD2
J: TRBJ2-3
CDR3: CASSWTSGGPTDTQYF
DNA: TGTGCCAGCAGTTGGACTAGCGGAGGACCCACAGATACGCAGTATTTT

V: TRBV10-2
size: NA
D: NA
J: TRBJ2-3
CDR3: CASSDSTGTLTDTQYF
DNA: TGCGCCAGCAGTGATTCCACCGGGACGCTCACAGATACGCAGTATTTT

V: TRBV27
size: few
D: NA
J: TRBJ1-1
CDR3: CASSLSRTGLGAFF
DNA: TGTGCCAGCAGTTTATCGAGGACCGGGCTTGGGGCTTTCTTT

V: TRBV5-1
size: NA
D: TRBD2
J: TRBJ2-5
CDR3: CASRTSGPQETQYF
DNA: TGCGCCAGTCGGACTAGCGGGCCTCAAGAGACCCAGTACTTC

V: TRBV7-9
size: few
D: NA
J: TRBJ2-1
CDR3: CASTIEGSISRNEQFF
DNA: TGTGCCAGCACCATAGAAGGGAGTATTTCGAGGAATGAGCAGTTCTTC

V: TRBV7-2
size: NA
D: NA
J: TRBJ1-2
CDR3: CASSWSRANYGYTF
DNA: TGTGCCAGCAGCTGGAGTAGAGCTAACTATGGCTACACCTTC

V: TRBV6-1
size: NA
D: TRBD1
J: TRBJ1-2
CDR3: CASSAVPDRGYGYTF
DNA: TGTGCCAGCAGTGCTGTTCCTGACAGGGGGTATGGCTACACCTTC

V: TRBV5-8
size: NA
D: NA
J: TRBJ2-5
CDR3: CASSLRGGLKETQYF
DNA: TGTGCCAGCAGCTTGCGAGGGGGGCTAAAAGAGACCCAGTACTTC

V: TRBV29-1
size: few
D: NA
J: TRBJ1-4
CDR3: CSVAATNEKLFF
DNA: TGCAGCGTTGCTGCAACTAATGAAAAACTGTTTTTT

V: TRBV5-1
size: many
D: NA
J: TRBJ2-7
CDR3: CASSHEQGGGVEQYF
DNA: TGCGCCAGCAGCCATGAACAGGGAGGTGGAGTCGAGCAGTACTTC

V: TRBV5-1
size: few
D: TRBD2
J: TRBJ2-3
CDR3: CASSLPLAGGTDTQYF
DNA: TGCGCCAGCAGCTTGCCACTAGCGGGGGGCACAGATACGCAGTATTTT

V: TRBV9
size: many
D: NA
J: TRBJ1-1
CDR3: CASSPLQISAATEAFF
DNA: TGTGCCAGCAGCCCCCTTCAAATTTCAGCGGCAACTGAAGCTTTCTTT

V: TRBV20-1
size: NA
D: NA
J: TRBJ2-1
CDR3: CSAHDSDNEQFF
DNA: TGCAGTGCTCATGACAGTGACAATGAGCAGTTCTTC

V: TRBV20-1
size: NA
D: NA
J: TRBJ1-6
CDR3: CSARGAANSPLHF
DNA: TGCAGTGCTAGAGGGGCGGCTAATTCACCCCTCCACTTT

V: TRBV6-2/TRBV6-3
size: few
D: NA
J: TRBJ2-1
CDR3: CASSYDGPLDEQFF
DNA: TGTGCCAGCAGTTACGACGGTCCCCTAGATGAGCAGTTCTTC